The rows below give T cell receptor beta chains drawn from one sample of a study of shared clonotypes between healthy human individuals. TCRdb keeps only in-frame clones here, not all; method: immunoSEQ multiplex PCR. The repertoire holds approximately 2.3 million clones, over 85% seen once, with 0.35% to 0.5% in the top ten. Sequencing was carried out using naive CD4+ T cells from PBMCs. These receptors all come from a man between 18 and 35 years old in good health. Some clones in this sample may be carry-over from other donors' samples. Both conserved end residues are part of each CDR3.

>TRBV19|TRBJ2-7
CASSIEFAGSYEQYF
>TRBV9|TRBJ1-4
CASSASGRPGVTNEKLFF
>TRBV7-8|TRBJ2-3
CASRDRDRSTDTQYF
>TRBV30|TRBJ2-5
CAWSRGAGEETQYF
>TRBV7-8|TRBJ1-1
CASSKGPLNTEAFF
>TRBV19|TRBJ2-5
CASSRQAQETQYF
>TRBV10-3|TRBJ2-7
CAISRTSGSSYEQYF
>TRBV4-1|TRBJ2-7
CASSQSRDRGDEQYF
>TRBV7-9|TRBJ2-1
CASSLALDEQFF
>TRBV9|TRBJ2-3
CASSETYTDTQYF
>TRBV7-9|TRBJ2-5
CASSPQRASGQETQYF
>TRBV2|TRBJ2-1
CASTTGGPYNEQFF